This T cell receptor (beta chain) originates from a study of T cells in Graves' hyperthyroidism and ophthalmopathy. Findings and caveats of the study: Ophthalmopathy and stable hyperthyroidism were separated by a 13 V-J model.

The CDR3 is 17 residues long. With 8 bases removed from V and 0 bases from J, the gap between germline ends came to 18 bases. Germline values: CDR1 KGHDR, CDR2 SFDVKD. Authors of the study amplified TCR beta CDR3 regions from RNA transcripts. HTBI primers drove first-round RT-PCR of the TCR CDR3. MiXCR was run by TCRdb on the multiplex PCR reads, yielding one entry per CDR3 protein. The table lists hundreds of thousands of distinct CDR3 sequences, roughly 46% of them singletons. Patients counted as stable if ophthalmopathy did not develop within 18 months. Concerning this clonotype itself: Its specificity is unknown.

The chain links TRBV24-1 to TRBJ2-2; possible D gene TRBD1, 6 bases. The sequence was obtained from a woman between 18 and 30 years old with Graves' hyperthyroidism. Sequenced sample: peripheral blood or thyroid tissue (not recorded which). As DNA, the CDR3 is TGTGCCACCACTGGTACCGGGACACTAACGAACACCGGGGAGCTGTTTTTT. Residues: CATTGTGTLTNTGELFF.